This T cell receptor (beta chain) was profiled in a study of T-cell memory formation after mild COVID-19. Study-level results: Among contracting clones, CD4+ were mainly CM/EM and CD8+ enriched in EMRA. A second wave of clones peaked on day 37, and their SARS-CoV-2 specificity went unconfirmed.

This clonotype was picked up many times. What it binds is not known. V was pared by 5 bases and J by 4 bases, with 20 bases between. This CDR3 region has 16 residues. From germline, CDR1 is SEHNR and CDR2 FQNEAQ (reference sequence). TCRdb reanalysed the 5' RACE reads using MiXCR and keeps one entry per CDR3 protein. Of a few hundred thousand distinct CDR3 sequences listed, roughly 25% are singletons. The TCR sequence derives from an adult woman who had mild COVID-19 (a few samples of this study predate the infection). Cell type and time point are not known. What was sequenced was PBMCs or a T cell subset sorted from them (not recorded which). This chain links TRBV7-9 with TRBJ2-5; D is possibly TRBD2 (5 bases). The CDR3 loop reads CASSRITRGPPETQYF. The DNA of the CDR3 is TGTGCCAGCAGCAGAATCACTAGAGGTCCGCCAGAGACCCAGTACTTC. Using reference TRBV7-9 and TRBJ2-5 for the parts outside the CDR3, the full variable domain is DTGVSQNPRHKITKRGQNVTFRCDPISEHNRLYWYRQTLGQGPEFLTYFQNEAQLEKSRLLSDRFSAERPKGSFSTLEIQRTEQGDSAMYLCASSRITRGPPETQYFGPGTRLLVL.